What follows is one T cell receptor beta chain and its context. This record belongs to a study of blood T cells in healthy people across ages. The CDR3 is 14 amino acids. Trimming cost V 3 bases and J 0 bases, with 7 bases left between them. Combining a sample-barcoded 5' primer with a J-beta primer mix, a second PCR ran for roughly 7 to 11 cycles. TCRdb itself ran the 5' RACE reads through MiXCR, one entry per CDR3 protein. The sample has approximately 850,000 distinct CDR3 sequences; around 43% are singletons. This clonotype was sampled from a man between 60 and 70 years old in good health. The J gene is TRBJ2-3, the V gene TRBV12-3 or TRBV12-4, with D unresolved. Specimen: blood. CDR3 amino acids: CASSFLYSTDTQYF. CDR3 sequence (DNA): TGTGCCAGCAGTTTTCTCTACAGCACAGATACGCAGTATTTT.